Listed here are 8 T cell receptor beta chains from one sample, sequenced in a study of blood T cell repertoires in COVID-19. Assay: immunoSEQ multiplex PCR; the TCRdb copy retains only in-frame clones and omits some. The sample consists of 180,000 or so clones, approximately 80% of them appearing once. Input material: PBMCs or T cells enriched from blood (not recorded which). The receptor set was obtained from a woman aged 55-75 years who had recovered from COVID-19.

The chain carries TRBV5-1 and TRBJ1-1; D unresolved. The CDR3 runs 14 residues. The V end lost 2 bases, the J end lost 1 base, and 9 bases lay between the germline ends. Per germline, CDR1 SGHRS and CDR2 YFSETQ. CDR3 DNA: TGCGCCAGCAGCTTCGTTGCACAGAACACTGAAGCTTTCTTT. Translation: CASSFVAQNTEAFF.

Only a few counts were recorded for this clone. DNA for the CDR3: TGCGCCAGCGGGAGACAGGTCGGCTCCTACAATGAGCAGTTCTTC. The encoded protein is CASGRQVGSYNEQFF. This sequence joins TRBV5-1 and TRBJ2-1; a possible D gene is TRBD1 (6 bases). V was shortened by 7 bases and J by 0 bases, with 14 bases between the two germline ends. Germline CDR1 is SGHRS and CDR2 is YFSETQ. The length of the CDR3 is 15 residues. The full variable domain, with the rest looked up from reference TRBV5-1 and TRBJ2-1, is KAGVTQTPRYLIKTRGQQVTLSCSPISGHRSVSWYQQTPGQGLQFLFEYFSETQRNKGNFPGRFSGRQFSNSRSEMNVSTLELGDSALYLCASGRQVGSYNEQFFGPGTRLTVL.

The chain carries TRBV7-8 and TRBJ2-7; 10 bases agree with TRBD2. CDR3 length: 15 residues. Trimming cost V 1 base and J 4 bases; bases outside gene matches: 4. Germline V gene sequence: CDR1 SGHVS, CDR2 FQNEAQ. The CDR3 nucleotides read TGTGCCAGCAGCTTAGGGCTAGCGGGGGCTTACGAGCAGTACTTC. Amino acid sequence: CASSLGLAGAYEQYF. The full variable domain, in which reference TRBV7-8 and TRBJ2-7 provide the parts outside the CDR3, is GAGVSQSPRYKVAKRGQDVALRCDPISGHVSLFWYQQALGQGPEFLTYFQNEAQLDKSGLPSDRFFAERPEGSVSTLKIQRTQQEDSAVYLCASSLGLAGAYEQYFGPGTRLTVT.

CDR3 protein: CAISESTGDTQYF. The DNA of the CDR3 is TGTGCCATCAGTGAGTCGACGGGAGATACGCAGTATTTT. This chain uses TRBV10-3 with TRBJ2-3; unclear D gene. Trimming stripped 0 bases from V and 5 bases from J, with 6 bases between. Looked up from germline, CDR1 is ENHRY and CDR2 is SYGVKD. The length of the CDR3 is 13 residues.

V is TRBV18 and J is TRBJ1-5, with 8 bases lining up with TRBD1. Germline CDR1 reads KGHSH; CDR2 reads LQKENI. The CDR3 runs to 13 residues. Trimming at V came to 5 bases and at J to 7 bases, leaving 4 bases not matched to a gene. The CDR3 DNA reads as TGTGCCAGCTCAAAGGACAGGGCGCAGCCCCAGCATTTT. It encodes CASSKDRAQPQHF.

The rearrangement links TRBV28 to TRBJ2-7; 7 bases are a match to TRBD2. The CDR3 is 13 residues long. Trimming took 3 bases from V and 3 from J; bases not matched to a gene: 2. Looked up from germline, CDR1 is MDHEN and CDR2 is SYDVKM. CDR3 in DNA: TGTGCCAGCAGTTTGGGAGGGGTCTACGAGCAGTACTTC. As protein: CASSLGGVYEQYF.

This chain joins TRBV4-1 and TRBJ1-6, with a possible D match to TRBD1 (5 bases). The V gene lost 1 base and the J gene lost 10 bases, with 14 bases spanning the gap. Germline values: CDR1 MGHRA, CDR2 YSYEKL. The CDR3 has 15 amino acids. As DNA, the CDR3 is TGCGCCAGCAGCCAAGTAACAGGATTTCAGTCACCCCTCCACTTT. Translated, it gives CASSQVTGFQSPLHF.

This chain joins TRBV5-1 and TRBJ1-2; D unclear. Trimming took 4 bases from V and 1 from J, leaving 11 bases between them. In germline, CDR1 is SGHRS, CDR2 YFSETQ. The CDR3 runs to 14 residues. The CDR3 region has the DNA TGCGCCAGCAGCCGGGAGAGTGGTAACTATGGCTACACCTTC. The encoded protein is CASSRESGNYGYTF.